This TCR beta chain emerged from a study of T-cell reconstitution after alpha-beta-depleted transplantation in children. V lost 7 bases, J lost 1 base, and 7 bases lay in between. CDR1 is MDHEN and CDR2 is SYDVKM in the germline V gene. The CDR3 extends over 12 amino acids. This clonotype has at least ten counts. Construction of the TCRbeta library involved unique molecular identifiers. TCRdb processed the PCR reads anew with MiXCR; each CDR3 protein has one entry. The table records over 550,000 distinct CDR3 sequences, approximately 10% of them present only once. The rearrangement uses TRBV28 and TRBJ1-1, with no clear D. The source of this sequence is a human donor who donated a stem cell graft to a child with acute myeloid leukemia. The sequencing used PBMCs from the stem cell graft donor, collected from the stem cell graft. The CDR3 bases are TGTGCCAGCATGTGGGGGAACACTGAAGCTTTCTTT. As protein: CASMWGNTEAFF.